This T cell receptor (beta chain) was captured in a study of glioma-infiltrating T cells. Study results and limitations: Non-neoplastic patients had below-expected tissue-blood divergence, while all gliomas exceeded expectation. Only very few CDR3 sequences appeared in both tissue and blood.

This clonotype was recorded at least ten times. Its antigen remains unknown. TCR alpha and beta CDR3 regions were amplified from RNA using iRepertoire nested multiplex PCR. Tissue mRNA or PBMC total RNA, roughly 95-400 ng, went into one-step reverse transcription and amplification. TCRdb re-derived calls from the multiplex PCR reads in MiXCR, one entry per CDR3 protein. There are some 180,000 distinct CDR3 sequences in the sample; approximately 30% occur only once, and around 21% lies in the top ten. The CDR3 is 14 residues long. Trimming took off 0 bases at V and 1 base at J, with 8 bases between the two ends. From germline, CDR1 is SGDLS and CDR2 YYNGEE.

What was sequenced was glioma tissue, nonneoplastic brain tissue, or PBMCs (not recorded which). This chain joins TRBV9 and TRBJ2-7; tentative D call: TRBD1 (5 bases). This receptor was obtained from a human donor with low-grade glioma or glioblastoma, undergoing nonglioma brain surgery, or in good health (not recorded which). The CDR3 protein is CASSVGGSSYEQYF. For the CDR3, the DNA is TGTGCCAGCAGCGTAGGGGGCAGTTCCTACGAGCAGTACTTC.